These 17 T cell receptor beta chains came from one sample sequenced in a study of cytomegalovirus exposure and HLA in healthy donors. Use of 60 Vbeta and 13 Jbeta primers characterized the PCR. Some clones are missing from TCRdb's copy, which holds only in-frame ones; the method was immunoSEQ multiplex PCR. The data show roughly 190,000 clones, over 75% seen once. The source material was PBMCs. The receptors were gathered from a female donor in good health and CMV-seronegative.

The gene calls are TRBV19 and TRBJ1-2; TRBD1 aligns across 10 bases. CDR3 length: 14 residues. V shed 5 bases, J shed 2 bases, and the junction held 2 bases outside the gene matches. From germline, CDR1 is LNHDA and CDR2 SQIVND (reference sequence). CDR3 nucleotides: TGTGCCAGTAGTCCGACAGGGGGCAACTATGGCTACACCTTC. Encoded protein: CASSPTGGNYGYTF.

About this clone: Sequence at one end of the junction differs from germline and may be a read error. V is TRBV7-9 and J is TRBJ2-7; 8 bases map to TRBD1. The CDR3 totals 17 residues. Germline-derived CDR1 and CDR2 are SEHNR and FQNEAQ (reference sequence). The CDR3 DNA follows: TGTTCCAGCAGCTCATCCGAGGGGCCAGGGGGCAGCTACGAGCAGTACTTC. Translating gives CSSSSSEGPGGSYEQYF.

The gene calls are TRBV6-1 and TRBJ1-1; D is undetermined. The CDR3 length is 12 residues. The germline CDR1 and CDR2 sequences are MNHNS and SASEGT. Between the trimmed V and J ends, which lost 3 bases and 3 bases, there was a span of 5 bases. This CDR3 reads CASSDGYTEAFF. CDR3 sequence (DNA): TGTGCCAGCAGTGACGGGTACACTGAAGCTTTCTTT.

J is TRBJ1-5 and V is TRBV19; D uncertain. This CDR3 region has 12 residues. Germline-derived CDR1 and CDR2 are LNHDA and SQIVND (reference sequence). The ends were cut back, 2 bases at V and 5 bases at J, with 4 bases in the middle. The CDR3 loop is CASSILDQPQHF. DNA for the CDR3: TGTGCCAGTAGTATATTAGATCAGCCCCAGCATTTT.

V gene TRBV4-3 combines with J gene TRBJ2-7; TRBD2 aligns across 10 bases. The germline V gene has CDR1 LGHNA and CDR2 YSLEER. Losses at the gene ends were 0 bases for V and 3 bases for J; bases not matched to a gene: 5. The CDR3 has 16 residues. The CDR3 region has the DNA TGCGCCAGCAGCCAAGATTGGCTAGCGGGGGTCTACGAGCAGTACTTC. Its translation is CASSQDWLAGVYEQYF.

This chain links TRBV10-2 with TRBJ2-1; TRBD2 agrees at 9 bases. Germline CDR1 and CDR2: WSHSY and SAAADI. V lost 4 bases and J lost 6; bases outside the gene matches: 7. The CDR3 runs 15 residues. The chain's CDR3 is CASSVWLAGTNEQFF. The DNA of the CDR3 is TGCGCCAGCAGTGTGTGGCTAGCGGGAACCAATGAGCAGTTCTTC.

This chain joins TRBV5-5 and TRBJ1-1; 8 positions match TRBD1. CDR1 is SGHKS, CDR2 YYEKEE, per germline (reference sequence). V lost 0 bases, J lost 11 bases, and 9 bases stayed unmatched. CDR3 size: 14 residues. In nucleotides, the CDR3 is TGTGCCAGCAGCTTGGTGGTGACAGGGGCGGTGGCTTTCTTT. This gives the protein CASSLVVTGAVAFF.

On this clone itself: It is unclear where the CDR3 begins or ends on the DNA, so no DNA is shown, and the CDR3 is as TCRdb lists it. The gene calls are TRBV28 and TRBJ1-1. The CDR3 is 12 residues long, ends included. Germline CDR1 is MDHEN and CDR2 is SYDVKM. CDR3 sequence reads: CASSSSGAEAFF.

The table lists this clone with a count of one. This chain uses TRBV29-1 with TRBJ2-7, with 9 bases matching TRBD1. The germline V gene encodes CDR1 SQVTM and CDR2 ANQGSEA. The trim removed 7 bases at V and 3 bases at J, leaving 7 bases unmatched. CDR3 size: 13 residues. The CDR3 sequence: CSGLDRGNYEQYF. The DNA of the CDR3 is TGCAGCGGATTAGACAGGGGGAACTACGAGCAGTACTTC.

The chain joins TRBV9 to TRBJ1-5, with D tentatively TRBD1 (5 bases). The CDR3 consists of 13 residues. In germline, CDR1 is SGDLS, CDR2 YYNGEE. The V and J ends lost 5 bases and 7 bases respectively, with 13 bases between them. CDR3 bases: TGTGCCAGCAGTCTCGGGGGGAAGCAGCCCCAGCATTTT. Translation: CASSLGGKQPQHF.

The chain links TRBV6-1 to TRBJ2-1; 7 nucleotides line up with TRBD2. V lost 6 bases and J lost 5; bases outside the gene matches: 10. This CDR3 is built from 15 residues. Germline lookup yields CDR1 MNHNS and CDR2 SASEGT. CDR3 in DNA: TGTGCCAGCAGCGACGGCGGGAGTGGGGACAATGAGCAGTTCTTC. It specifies CASSDGGSGDNEQFF.

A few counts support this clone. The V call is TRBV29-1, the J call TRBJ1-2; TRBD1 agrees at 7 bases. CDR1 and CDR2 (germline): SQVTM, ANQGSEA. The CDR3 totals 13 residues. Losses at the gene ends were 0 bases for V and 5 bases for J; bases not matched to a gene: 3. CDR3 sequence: CSVEDGTAYGYTF. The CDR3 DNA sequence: TGCAGCGTTGAAGATGGGACAGCATATGGCTACACCTTC.

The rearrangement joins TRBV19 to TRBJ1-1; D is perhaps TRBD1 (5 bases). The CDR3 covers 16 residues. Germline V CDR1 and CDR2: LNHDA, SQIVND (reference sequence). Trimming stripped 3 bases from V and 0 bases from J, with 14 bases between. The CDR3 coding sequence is TGTGCCAGTAGTATCCGGCAGGGCTTCATGAACACTGAAGCTTTCTTT. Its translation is CASSIRQGFMNTEAFF. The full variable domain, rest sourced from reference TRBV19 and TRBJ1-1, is DGGITQSPKYLFRKEGQNVTLSCEQNLNHDAMYWYRQDPGQGLRLIYYSQIVNDFQKGDIAEGYSVSREKKESFPLTVTSAQKNPTAFYLCASSIRQGFMNTEAFFGQGTRLTVV.

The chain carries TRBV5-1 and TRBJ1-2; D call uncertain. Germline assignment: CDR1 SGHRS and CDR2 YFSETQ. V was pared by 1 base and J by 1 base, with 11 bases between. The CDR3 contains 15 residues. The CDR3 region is CASSLYPSLNYGYTF. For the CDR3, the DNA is TGCGCCAGCAGCTTGTATCCGAGTCTTAACTATGGCTACACCTTC.

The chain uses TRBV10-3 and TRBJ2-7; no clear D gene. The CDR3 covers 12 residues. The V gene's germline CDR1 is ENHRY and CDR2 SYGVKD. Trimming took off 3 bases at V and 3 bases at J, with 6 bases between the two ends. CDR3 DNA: TGTGCCATCAGTGAAAGGAGCTACGAGCAGTACTTC. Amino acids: CAISERSYEQYF.

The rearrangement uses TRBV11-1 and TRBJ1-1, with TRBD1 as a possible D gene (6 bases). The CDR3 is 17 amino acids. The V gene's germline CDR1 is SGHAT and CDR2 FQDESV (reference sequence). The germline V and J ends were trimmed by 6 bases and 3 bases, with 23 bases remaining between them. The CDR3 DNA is TGTGCCAGCAGACGGCCCCGGGGGGGGCTCGGGGACACTGAAGCTTTCTTT. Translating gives CASRRPRGGLGDTEAFF.

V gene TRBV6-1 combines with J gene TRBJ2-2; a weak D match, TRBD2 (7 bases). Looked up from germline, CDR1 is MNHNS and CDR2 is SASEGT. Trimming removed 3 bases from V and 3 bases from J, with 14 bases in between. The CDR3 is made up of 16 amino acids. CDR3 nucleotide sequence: TGTGCCAGCAGTGACTGGCGGGGGCTTCACACCGGGGAGCTGTTTTTT. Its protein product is CASSDWRGLHTGELFF.